This T cell receptor beta chain is from a study of early T cells in non-severe SARS-CoV-2 infection. Study-wide context: Chains were unpaired, as sequencing was done on bulk RNA from unsorted whole blood.

Study findings and constraints: VDJdb-based annotation leaned toward anti-spike CD8 responses and missed private and CD4 specificities.

Trimming left V 1 base short and J 1 base short, with 10 bases between. The CDR3 is made up of 15 amino acids. Germline loops: CDR1 KGHSH, CDR2 LQKENI. The TCR library protocol was used to attach unique molecular identifiers. These identifiers were attached to individual cDNA molecules. TCRdb reanalysed the 5' RACE reads using MiXCR and keeps one entry per CDR3 protein. Among approximately 84,000 distinct CDR3 sequences listed, under 15% were seen once. On this clonotype: Its target is unknown.

The receptor comes from an adult who was a healthcare worker with PCR-confirmed SARS-CoV-2 infection or an uninfected control (not recorded which). Sequenced sample: whole blood. This chain uses TRBV18 with TRBJ1-1; D remains unclear. CDR3 protein: CASSPLTAGNTEAFF. CDR3 DNA sequence: TGTGCCAGCTCACCACTCACGGCAGGGAACACTGAAGCTTTCTTT.